This TCR beta chain comes out of a study of T-cell reconstitution after alpha-beta-depleted transplantation in children listed by TCRdb under 2016. Turning to the overall study: Using TCR repertoire profiling, the study followed T-cell immune reconstitution in a quantitative way in children after TCRalphabeta/CD19-depleted allogeneic hematopoietic cell transplantation.

This clonotype has a handful of counts. Which antigen it targets is not known. No qualities accompany the bases; no much larger clone lies one base away. General conclusions and limits of the study: About two months after transplant, the apparently early recovery of alphabetaT-cell counts reportedly depended on just several hundred clones that had expanded rapidly and came from non-depleted graft cells. Over subsequent months, a decline in hyperexpanded clone frequencies was noted, and after one year, T-cell counts and TCRbeta diversity were mostly ascribed to newly produced T cells. In some patients, the high TCRbeta diversity seen at day 60 was put down to recipient T cells and intrathymic progenitors that had survived conditioning.

V and J are truncated by 3 bases and 8 bases respectively, leaving an intervening sequence of 20 bases. Its CDR3 holds 15 amino acids, cysteine through phenylalanine. The read is trimmed to its CDR3 DNA, 45 bases read in frame from base 1. The CDR1 and CDR2 encoded by the germline V gene (reference sequence) are DFQATT and SNEGSKA. This specimen's treatment or condition label, interpreted: allogeneic hematopoietic cell transplantation with graft depleted of TCRalphabeta T cells and CD19 B cells. Transplant recipients were children who received TCRalphabeta/CD19-depleted allogeneic hematopoietic cell grafts. The library was produced with PCR. Reads for this sample came from an Illumina HiSeq 2500. Molecular barcoding was employed in the preparation of TCR libraries, with unique molecular identifiers being used to normalize TCRbeta repertoire quantification. TCRdb took the public reads, trimmed them with fastp at Q25, ran MiXCR for clone calling and kept in-frame beta chains. Each CDR3 protein gets just one entry, which takes the most common genes and DNA from the rows behind it. This sample holds roughly 570,000 distinct CDR3 sequences; over 20% were observed only once. The biggest ten clones account for about a third of the sample.

This sequence was found in a boy under two years old with Wiskott-Aldrich syndrome, due to receive a stem cell transplant. The V gene is TRBV20-1 and the J gene is TRBJ2-1; the D gene is perhaps TRBD2, on 5 matching bases. Source: PBMCs, taken before TCRalphabeta/CD19-depleted stem cell transplant. Read as DNA, the sequence is TGCAGTGCTAGCGGAAGAGGGCGAAGGGTCGATGAGCAGTTCTTC. Translated, this gives CSASGRGRRVDEQFF.